Listed below are T cell receptor beta chains from one sample, sequenced in a study of tumor and adjacent non-tumor tissue in lung cancer. MiXCR was run by TCRdb on the multiplex PCR reads, yielding one entry per CDR3 protein. The sample lists approximately 80,000 distinct CDR3 sequences; roughly 80% were seen once. Sample: distant non-tumor lung tissue. The receptor source for this set is a man aged 55 to 70 with non-small cell lung cancer. CDR3s include the opening cysteine and the closing phenylalanine or tryptophan. D genes are given only for firm matches. Clone size is given for some rows only: seen once, a few or many times, or a class if the clone is expanded.

d_call	clone_size	cdr3_length	j_call	v_call	cdr3_aa	cdr3_nt
-	once	16	TRBJ2-3	TRBV11-3	CASNLVAGGRTDTQYF	TGTGCCAGCAACTTAGTCGCCGGGGGGCGGACCGATACGCAGTATTTT
-	-	15	TRBJ1-6	TRBV20-1	CSARLARGNDSPFHF	TGCAGTGCTAGATTGGCGAGGGGGAATGATTCACCCTTCCACTTT
-	-	11	TRBJ1-4	TRBV6-1	CASISGKKLFF	TGTGCCAGCATCTCGGGTAAAAAACTGTTTTTT
-	-	15	TRBJ2-3	TRBV5-5	CASSHVGTWADRQYF	TGTGCCAGCAGCCACGTGGGGACATGGGCAGATAGGCAGTATTTT
TRBD2	-	15	TRBJ2-1	TRBV7-3	CASSWTSGGINEQFF	TGTGCCAGCAGTTGGACTAGCGGGGGGATCAATGAGCAGTTCTTC
TRBD2	-	15	TRBJ2-1	TRBV10-2	CASNRLAGALNEQFF	TGCGCCAGCAACCGGCTAGCGGGAGCGCTAAATGAGCAGTTCTTC
-	-	13	TRBJ2-5	TRBV5-1	CACSSMFEETQYF	TGCGCCTGCAGCTCAATGTTTGAAGAGACCCAGTACTTC
TRBD2	-	17	TRBJ2-3	TRBV30	CVWCVGAGVGPTDTHYF	TGTGTCTGGTGTGTCGGAGCGGGAGTGGGTCCCACAGATACGCATTATTTT
-	-	14	TRBJ1-2	TRBV20-1	CNARGGTSNYGYTF	TGCAATGCTAGAGGTGGGACTTCTAACTATGGCTACACCTTC
-	-	14	TRBJ2-2	TRBV6-4	CASSSSPGTGEMFF	TGTGCCAGCAGTTCTAGTCCAGGCACCGGGGAGATGTTTTTT
-	-	15	TRBJ1-4	TRBV4-3	CASSQDGATNEILVF	TGCGCCAGCAGCCAAGATGGAGCAACTAACGAAATACTGGTTTTT
-	-	12	TRBJ2-7	TRBV20-1	CSARPDSYEHYF	TGCAGTGCTAGGCCTGATTCCTACGAGCACTATTTC
TRBD1	-	16	TRBJ1-5	TRBV12-3/TRBV12-4	CGSSLGGTGSNQPRHF	TGTGGCAGCAGTTTAGGTGGGACAGGTAGCAATCAGCCCCGGCATTTT
TRBD2	many	16	TRBJ2-3	TRBV4-1	CASSQWTSDSTDTQYF	TGCGCCAGCAGCCAATGGACTAGCGATTCAACAGATACGCAGTATTTT
-	-	15	TRBJ1-4	TRBV20-1	CSVTARGLPNEKLFF	TGCAGTGTTACCGCCCGGGGTCTTCCTAATGAAAAACTGTTTTTT
TRBD1	-	14	TRBJ2-7	TRBV6-1	CTSSDLTGTYEQYF	TGTACCAGCAGTGACTTGACAGGGACCTACGAGCAGTACTTC
-	-	16	TRBJ2-5	TRBV11-2	CASSSTMEGPKEAQYF	TGCGCCAGCAGCTCCACAATGGAGGGGCCAAAGGAGGCCCAGTACTTC
-	once	13	TRBJ2-3	TRBV24-1	CATSPQVRGTQYF	TGTGCCACCAGTCCGCAGGTTAGGGGTACGCAGTATTTT
-	many	15	TRBJ2-5	TRBV20-1	CSAPRGGILQETQYF	TGCAGTGCCCCACGGGGCGGGATACTACAAGAGACCCAGTACTTC
-	-	15	TRBJ1-2	TRBV20-1	CSVSLFRDPRHGYTF	TGCAGTGTTAGTCTCTTCCGGGACCCCCGGCACGGCTACACCTTC
-	-	17	TRBJ1-1	TRBV4-3	CASSQDVPSIPGTEAFF	TGCGCCAGCAGCCAAGACGTTCCGAGCATTCCGGGCACTGAAGCTTTCTTT
-	-	13	TRBJ1-5	TRBV6-5	CATRASRNQYQHF	TGTGCCACCCGGGCCAGTCGCAATCAGTACCAGCATTTT
-	-	14	TRBJ1-2	TRBV4-1	CASRPDSTYFDYTF	TGCGCCAGCAGACCGGACAGCACCTATTTCGACTACACCTTC
-	-	15	TRBJ2-1	TRBV6-2/TRBV6-3	CASSQDSDSYNEQFF	TGTGCCAGCAGCCAGGACTCGGACTCCTACAATGAGCAATTCTTC
-	-	12	TRBJ1-1	TRBV29-1	CSVTTKDTEAFF	TGCAGCGTTACCACCAAGGACACTGAAGCTTTCTTT
-	-	14	TRBJ2-4	TRBV11-3	CANSPRDPKNIQYF	TGTGCCAACAGCCCCCGGGACCCCAAAAACATTCAGTATTTC
-	-	13	TRBJ2-1	TRBV6-2/TRBV6-3	CASSPDSRNEQFF	TGTGCCAGCAGCCCGGACTCCCGCAATGAGCAGTTCTTC
-	-	14	TRBJ2-5	TRBV11-2	CASSSGYVLETQYF	TGTGCCAGCAGTTCCGGATATGTTCTGGAGACCCAGTACTTC
-	few	17	TRBJ1-4	TRBV11-2	CASSLVPRRSSNEKLFF	TGTGCCAGTAGCTTAGTCCCGCGGCGTAGTTCTAATGAAAAACTGTTTTTT
-	-	15	TRBJ2-3	TRBV20-1	CSVSNRWANTDTQYF	TGCAGTGTTAGTAACAGGTGGGCGAACACAGATACGCAGTATTTT
-	once	15	TRBJ2-4	TRBV12-3/TRBV12-4	CARSLKLGAKNIQYF	TGTGCCAGGAGTTTAAAACTTGGGGCTAAAAACATTCAGTACTTC
TRBD2	-	18	TRBJ2-5	TRBV4-2	CASSKDLSGGAVLETQYF	TGTGCCAGCAGCAAAGATTTGAGCGGGGGGGCCGTGTTGGAGACCCAGTACTTC
-	once	13	TRBJ2-5	TRBV11-3	CASSFTGEEKQYF	TGTGCCAGTAGCTTTACTGGGGAAGAGAAACAGTACTTC
-	-	15	TRBJ1-1	TRBV4-3	CASSQSFRLSTEALF	TGCGCGAGCAGCCAATCGTTCAGGTTGAGCACTGAAGCTTTATTT
TRBD2	-	17	TRBJ2-2	TRBV11-1	CANSRTSGGANTGELFF	TGTGCCAACAGCCGGACTAGCGGAGGGGCTAACACCGGGGAGCTGTTTTTT
-	-	14	TRBJ2-5	TRBV28	CATLVGWHQETQYF	TGTGCCACCCTTGTCGGGTGGCACCAAGAGACCCAGTACTTC
TRBD1	-	15	TRBJ1-3	TRBV6-1	CVSSLGQYSGNTIYF	TGTGTCAGCAGCCTGGGACAGTATTCTGGAAACACCATATATTTT
TRBD2	-	15	TRBJ2-1	TRBV11-3	CASTPASGRTHEQFF	TGTGCCAGCACCCCAGCTAGCGGGAGGACCCATGAGCAGTTCTTC
-	many	14	TRBJ1-1	TRBV5-1	CASSRPEANTEAFF	TGCGCCAGCAGCCGGCCGGAGGCGAACACTGAAGCTTTCTTT
-	-	16	TRBJ2-3	TRBV7-9	CASTPQLGGRTDTQYF	TGTGCCAGCACTCCCCAGCTGGGGGGCAGGACAGATACGCAGTATTTT
-	-	16	TRBJ2-3	TRBV25-1	CASSEYRGRGTDTQYF	TGTGCCAGCAGTGAATATAGAGGGCGGGGCACAGATACGCAGTATTTT
-	-	15	TRBJ1-3	TRBV4-2	CASGQGFPSGNTTYF	TGTGCCAGTGGCCAAGGGTTCCCCTCTGGAAACACCACATATTTT
-	-	16	TRBJ2-6	TRBV4-3	CTSSQEAVSGASVLTF	TGCACCAGCAGCCAAGAGGCGGTGTCTGGGGCCAGCGTGCTGACTTTC
-	once	15	TRBJ2-7	TRBV11-3	CASSLDLGRAYEQYF	TGTGCCAGCAGCTTAGACCTTGGCAGGGCCTACGAGCAGTACTTC
-	-	17	TRBJ2-7	TRBV11-2	CASSLIPESLKGYKQYF	TGTGCCAGCAGCTTAATCCCCGAGTCACTCAAAGGCTACAAGCAGTACTTC
-	-	14	TRBJ1-1	TRBV29-1	CSVLQASGNSEAFF	TGCAGCGTTCTACAGGCTTCGGGGAACAGTGAAGCTTTCTTT
TRBD2	-	16	TRBJ2-3	TRBV29-1	CSAIRIAGGSTDTQFF	TGTAGCGCCATAAGAATAGCGGGAGGGAGCACAGATACGCAGTTTTTT